These T cell receptor beta chains were read from a single sample in a study of blood T cell repertoires in COVID-19. Only in-frame clones appear in the TCRdb table, and some are missing; sequencing was by immunoSEQ multiplex PCR. The table lists approximately 390,000 clones, roughly 86% of them singletons. The sample taken for sequencing was PBMCs or T cells enriched from blood (not recorded which). These TCRs come from a woman aged 40 to 50 with acute COVID-19. Each CDR3 is given with its conserved first and last residue. Each record gives: clone size, J gene, D gene, V gene, CDR3 DNA, CDR3 protein. The D gene is left open where the match is weak. A clone size is listed for some rows: how often the clone was seen (once, few, many), or a class if it is expanded.

few | TRBJ2-5 | . | TRBV7-2 | TGTGCCAGCAGCTTAACGGTTTGGGAGACCCAGTACTTC | CASSLTVWETQYF
once | TRBJ2-4 | . | TRBV30 | TGTGCCTGGAGTGGAGGGCTAGCCAAAAACATTCAGTACTTC | CAWSGGLAKNIQYF
. | TRBJ2-2 | TRBD1 | TRBV7-2 | TGTGCCAGCAGCTTCGACAGGGGGACCGGGGAGCTGTTTTTT | CASSFDRGTGELFF
. | TRBJ2-5 | TRBD1 | TRBV5-5 | TGTGCCAGCAGCGGGGCAGGGGGCGGAGGAGAGACCCAGTACTTC | CASSGAGGGGETQYF
. | TRBJ1-2 | TRBD1 | TRBV11-2 | TGTGCCAGCAGATCGATCCGGGACAGGGGATTTTCTGGCTACACCTTC | CASRSIRDRGFSGYTF
. | TRBJ1-2 | . | TRBV24-1 | TGTGCCACCAGTGATTTGGAGGCTGGGGGCGTCTATGGCTACACCTTC | CATSDLEAGGVYGYTF
. | TRBJ2-6 | . | TRBV16 | TGTGCCAGCAGCCAGGACTCCAGGCAAAACTCTGGGGCCAACGTCCTGACTTTC | CASSQDSRQNSGANVLTF
. | TRBJ1-5 | . | TRBV5-5 | TGTGCCAGCAGCCCCGATAGTCGGCAGCCCCAGCATTTT | CASSPDSRQPQHF
. | TRBJ2-1 | . | TRBV2 | TGTGCCAGCAGTGGGATGGTTCTACAGGGAGGGTACAATGAGCAGTTCTTC | CASSGMVLQGGYNEQFF
once | TRBJ2-2 | . | TRBV5-1 | TGCGCCAGCAGCCGGGGCGGGGGCGCGGGCACCGGGGAGCTGTTTTTT | CASSRGGGAGTGELFF
. | TRBJ2-2 | TRBD1 | TRBV10-2 | TGCGCCAGCAGGATGACAGGGTGGGGTACCGGGGAGCTGTTTTTT | CASRMTGWGTGELFF
. | TRBJ2-1 | . | TRBV24-1 | TGTGCCACCAGTGATGGCAGGTTGTACAATGAGCAGTTCTTC | CATSDGRLYNEQFF
. | TRBJ1-1 | TRBD1 | TRBV10-3 | TGTGCCACCAGGGGACAGGGGTCGGTCACTGAAGCTTTCTTT | CATRGQGSVTEAFF
. | TRBJ1-4 | . | TRBV7-2 | TGTGCCAGCAGCTTAGTAACGGGAAGTCATGAAAAACTGTTTTTT | CASSLVTGSHEKLFF
few | TRBJ2-1 | TRBD2 | TRBV19 | TGTGCCAGTAGTATCGGACTAGGAGACAATGAGCAGTTCTTC | CASSIGLGDNEQFF
. | TRBJ2-7 | TRBD1 | TRBV7-9 | TGTGCCAGCAGCTTGGGGACAGGGACCTACGAGCAGTACTTC | CASSLGTGTYEQYF
. | TRBJ1-1 | TRBD1 | TRBV19 | TGTGCCAGTAGTATTTTAGGTTCGGGACAGAAGGACACTGAAGCTTTCTTT | CASSILGSGQKDTEAFF
few | TRBJ1-1 | . | TRBV27 | TGTGCCAGCAGTTTATCGATGCGGGGGAACACTGAAGCTTTCTTT | CASSLSMRGNTEAFF
. | TRBJ1-1 | TRBD1 | TRBV7-7 | TGTGCCAGCAGCTCCGACAGGGACACTGAAGCTTTCTTT | CASSSDRDTEAFF
. | TRBJ1-4 | TRBD1 | TRBV27 | TGTGCCAGCAGTCCCGGGACAGGGTGGGGCGAAAAACTGTTTTTT | CASSPGTGWGEKLFF
once | TRBJ1-2 | . | TRBV3-1/TRBV3-2 | TGTGCCAGCGGAAACAGGGAAAAGACTGGCTACACCTTC | CASGNREKTGYTF
. | TRBJ2-1 | . | TRBV15 | TGTGCCACCAGCAGAGGAGGGCTGATCTACAATGAGCAGTTCTTC | CATSRGGLIYNEQFF